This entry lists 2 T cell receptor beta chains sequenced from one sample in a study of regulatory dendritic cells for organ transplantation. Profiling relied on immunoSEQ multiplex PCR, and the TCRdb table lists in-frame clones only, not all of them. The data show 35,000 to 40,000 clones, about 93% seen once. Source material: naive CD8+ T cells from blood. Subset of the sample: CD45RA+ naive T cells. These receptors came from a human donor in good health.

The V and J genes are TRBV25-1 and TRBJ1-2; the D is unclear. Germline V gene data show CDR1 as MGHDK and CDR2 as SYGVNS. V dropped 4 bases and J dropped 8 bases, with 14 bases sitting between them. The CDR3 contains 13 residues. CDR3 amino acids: CASSGPSDWGYTF. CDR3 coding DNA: TGTGCCAGCAGTGGTCCCTCGGATTGGGGCTACACCTTC.

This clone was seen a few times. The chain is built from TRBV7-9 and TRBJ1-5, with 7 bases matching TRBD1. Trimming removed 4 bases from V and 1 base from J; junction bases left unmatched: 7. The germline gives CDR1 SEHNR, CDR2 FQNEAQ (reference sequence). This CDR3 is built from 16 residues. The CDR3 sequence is CASSSAQGISNQPQHF. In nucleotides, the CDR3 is TGTGCCAGCAGCTCGGCACAGGGGATCAGCAATCAGCCCCAGCATTTT.